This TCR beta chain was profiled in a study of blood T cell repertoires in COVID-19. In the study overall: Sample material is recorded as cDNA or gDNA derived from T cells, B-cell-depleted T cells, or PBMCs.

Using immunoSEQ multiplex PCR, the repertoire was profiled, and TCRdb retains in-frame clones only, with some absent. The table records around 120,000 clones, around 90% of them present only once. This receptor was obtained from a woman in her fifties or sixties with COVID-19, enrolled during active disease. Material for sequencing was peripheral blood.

For the CDR3, the DNA is TGTGCCAGCAGCTTAACGGGCGGGATGGGTGAAGCTTTCTTT. Amino acids: CASSLTGGMGEAFF. The chain has TRBV7-3 and TRBJ1-1; D unresolved. From germline, CDR1 is SGHTA and CDR2 FQGTGA. V was pared by 0 bases and J by 7 bases, with 12 bases between. The CDR3 runs 14 residues.